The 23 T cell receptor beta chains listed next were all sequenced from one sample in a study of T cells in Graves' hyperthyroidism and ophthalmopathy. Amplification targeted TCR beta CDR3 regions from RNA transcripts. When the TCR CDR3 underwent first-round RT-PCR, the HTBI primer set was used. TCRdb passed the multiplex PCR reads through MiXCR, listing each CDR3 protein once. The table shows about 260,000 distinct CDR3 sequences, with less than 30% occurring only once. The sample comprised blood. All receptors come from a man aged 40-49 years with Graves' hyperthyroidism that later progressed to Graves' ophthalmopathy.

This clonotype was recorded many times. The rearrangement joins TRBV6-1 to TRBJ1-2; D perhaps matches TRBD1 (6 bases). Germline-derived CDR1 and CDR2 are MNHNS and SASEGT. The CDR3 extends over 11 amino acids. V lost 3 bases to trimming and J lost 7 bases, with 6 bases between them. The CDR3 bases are TGTGCCAGCAGTGACAGGGGTGGCTACACCTTC. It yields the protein CASSDRGGYTF.

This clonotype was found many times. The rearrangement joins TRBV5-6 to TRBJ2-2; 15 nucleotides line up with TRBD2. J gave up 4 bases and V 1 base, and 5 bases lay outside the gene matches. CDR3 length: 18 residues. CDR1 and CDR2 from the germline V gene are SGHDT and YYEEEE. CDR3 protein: CASSLWRTSGRATGELFF. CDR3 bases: TGTGCCAGCAGCTTGTGGCGGACTAGCGGGAGGGCCACCGGGGAGCTGTTTTTT.

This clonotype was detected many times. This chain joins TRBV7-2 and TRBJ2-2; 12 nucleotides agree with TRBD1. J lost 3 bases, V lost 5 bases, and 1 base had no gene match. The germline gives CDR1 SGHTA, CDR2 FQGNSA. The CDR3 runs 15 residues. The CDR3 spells CASSGTGGDTGELFF. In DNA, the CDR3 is TGTGCCAGCAGCGGGACAGGGGGCGACACCGGGGAGCTGTTTTTT.

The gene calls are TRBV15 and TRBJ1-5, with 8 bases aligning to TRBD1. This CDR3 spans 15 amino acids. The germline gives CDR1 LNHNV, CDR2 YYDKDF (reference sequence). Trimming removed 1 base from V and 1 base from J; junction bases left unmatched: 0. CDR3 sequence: CATSRGQGSNQPQHF. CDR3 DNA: TGTGCCACCAGCAGAGGACAGGGGAGCAATCAGCCCCAGCATTTT.

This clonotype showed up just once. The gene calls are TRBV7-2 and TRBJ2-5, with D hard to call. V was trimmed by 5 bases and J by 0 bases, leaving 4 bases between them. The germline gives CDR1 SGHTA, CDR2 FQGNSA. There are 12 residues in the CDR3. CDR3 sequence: CASSPHQETQYF. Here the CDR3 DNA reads TGTGCCAGCAGCCCACACCAAGAGACCCAGTACTTC.

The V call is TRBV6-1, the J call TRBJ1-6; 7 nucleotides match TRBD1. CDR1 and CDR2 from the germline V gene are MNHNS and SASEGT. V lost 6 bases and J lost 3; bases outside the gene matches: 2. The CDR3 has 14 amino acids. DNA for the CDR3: TGTGCCAGCAGGGGACAGCTCTATAATTCACCCCTCCACTTT. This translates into CASRGQLYNSPLHF.

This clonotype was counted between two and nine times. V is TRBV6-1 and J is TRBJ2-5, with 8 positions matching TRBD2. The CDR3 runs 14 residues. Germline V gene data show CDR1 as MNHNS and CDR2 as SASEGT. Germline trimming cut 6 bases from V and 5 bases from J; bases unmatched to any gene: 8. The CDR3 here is CASRPSGRWETQYF. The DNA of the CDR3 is TGTGCCAGCAGACCGAGCGGGAGATGGGAGACCCAGTACTTC.

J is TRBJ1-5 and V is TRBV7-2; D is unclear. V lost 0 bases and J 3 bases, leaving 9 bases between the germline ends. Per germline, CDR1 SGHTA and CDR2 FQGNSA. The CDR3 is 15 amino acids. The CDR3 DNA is TGTGCCAGCAGCTTAGCGCGTGGAACCAATCAGCCCCAGCATTTT. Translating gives CASSLARGTNQPQHF.

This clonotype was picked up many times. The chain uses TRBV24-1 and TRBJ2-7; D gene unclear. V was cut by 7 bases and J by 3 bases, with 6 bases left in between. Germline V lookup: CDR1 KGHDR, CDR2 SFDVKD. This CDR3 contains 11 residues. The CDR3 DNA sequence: TGTGCCACCAGCCAAGACTACGAGCAGTACTTC. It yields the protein CATSQDYEQYF.

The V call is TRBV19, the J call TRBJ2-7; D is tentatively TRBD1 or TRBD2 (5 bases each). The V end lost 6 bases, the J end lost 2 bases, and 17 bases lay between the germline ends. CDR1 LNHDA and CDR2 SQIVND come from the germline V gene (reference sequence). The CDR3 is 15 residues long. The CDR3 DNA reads TGTGCCAGTAGCCATGGGGACCACAGAGCCTACGAGCAGTACTTC. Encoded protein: CASSHGDHRAYEQYF.

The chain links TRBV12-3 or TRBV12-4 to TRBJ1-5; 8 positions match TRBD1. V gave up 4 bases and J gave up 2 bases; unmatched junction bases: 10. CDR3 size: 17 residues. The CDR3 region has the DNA TGTGCCAGCAGTTCTACCTCCAGGGGGCGCGGCAATCAGCCCCAGCATTTT. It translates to CASSSTSRGRGNQPQHF.

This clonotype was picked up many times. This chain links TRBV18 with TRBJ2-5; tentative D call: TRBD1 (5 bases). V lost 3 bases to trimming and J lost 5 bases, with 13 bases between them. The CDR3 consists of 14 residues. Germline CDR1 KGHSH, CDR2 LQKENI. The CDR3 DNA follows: TGTGCCAGCTCACCGGACACAACGAGGGAGACCCAGTACTTC. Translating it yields CASSPDTTRETQYF.

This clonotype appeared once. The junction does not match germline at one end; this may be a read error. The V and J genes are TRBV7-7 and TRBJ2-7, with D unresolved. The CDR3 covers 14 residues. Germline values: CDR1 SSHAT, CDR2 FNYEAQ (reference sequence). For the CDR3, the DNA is TGTGCTAGCATCTCCCAGGTTAGCTCCTACGAGCAGTACTTC. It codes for CASISQVSSYEQYF.

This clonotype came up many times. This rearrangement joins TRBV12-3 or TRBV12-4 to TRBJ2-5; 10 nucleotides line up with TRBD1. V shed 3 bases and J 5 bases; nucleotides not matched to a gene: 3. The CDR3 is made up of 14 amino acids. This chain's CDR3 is CASSLTGGAETQYF. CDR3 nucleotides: TGTGCCAGCAGTTTGACAGGGGGCGCGGAGACCCAGTACTTC.

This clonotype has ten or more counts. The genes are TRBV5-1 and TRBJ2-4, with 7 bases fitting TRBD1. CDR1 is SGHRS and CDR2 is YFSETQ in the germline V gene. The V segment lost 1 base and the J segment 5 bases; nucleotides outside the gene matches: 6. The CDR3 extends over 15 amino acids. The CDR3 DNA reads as TGCGCCAGCAGCTTGACAGGGGCGCCGGAAAACATTCAGTACTTC. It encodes CASSLTGAPENIQYF.

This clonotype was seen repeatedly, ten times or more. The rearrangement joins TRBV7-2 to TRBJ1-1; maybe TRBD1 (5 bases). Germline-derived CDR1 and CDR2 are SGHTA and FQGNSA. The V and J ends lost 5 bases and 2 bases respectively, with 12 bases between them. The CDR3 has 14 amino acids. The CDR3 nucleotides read TGTGCCAGCAGCCTCCGGGGCCAAAACACTGAAGCTTTCTTT. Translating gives CASSLRGQNTEAFF.

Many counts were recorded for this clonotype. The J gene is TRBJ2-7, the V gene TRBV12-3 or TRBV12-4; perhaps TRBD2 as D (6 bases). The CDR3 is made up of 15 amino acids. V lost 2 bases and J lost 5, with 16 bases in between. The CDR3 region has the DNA TGTGCCAGCAGTTTATATTGGCGGGAAGGCCACGAGCAGTACTTC. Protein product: CASSLYWREGHEQYF.

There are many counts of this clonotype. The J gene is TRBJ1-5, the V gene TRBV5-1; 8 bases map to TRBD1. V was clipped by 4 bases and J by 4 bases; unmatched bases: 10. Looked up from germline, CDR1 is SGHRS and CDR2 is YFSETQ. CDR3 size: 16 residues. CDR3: CASSPTIRQGNQPQHF. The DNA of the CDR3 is TGCGCCAGCAGCCCAACAATCCGACAGGGGAATCAGCCCCAGCATTTT.

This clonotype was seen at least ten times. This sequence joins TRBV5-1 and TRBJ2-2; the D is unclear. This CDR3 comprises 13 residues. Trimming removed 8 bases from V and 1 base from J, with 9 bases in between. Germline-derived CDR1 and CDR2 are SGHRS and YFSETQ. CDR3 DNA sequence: TGCGCCAGTTCGACGGAGAACACCGGGGAGCTGTTTTTT. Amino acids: CASSTENTGELFF.

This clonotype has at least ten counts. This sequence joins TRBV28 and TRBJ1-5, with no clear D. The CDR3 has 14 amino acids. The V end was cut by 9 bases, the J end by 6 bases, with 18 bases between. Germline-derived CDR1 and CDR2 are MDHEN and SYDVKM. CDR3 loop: CASMDQGSFQPQHF. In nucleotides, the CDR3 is TGTGCCAGTATGGACCAAGGCAGTTTTCAGCCCCAGCATTTT.

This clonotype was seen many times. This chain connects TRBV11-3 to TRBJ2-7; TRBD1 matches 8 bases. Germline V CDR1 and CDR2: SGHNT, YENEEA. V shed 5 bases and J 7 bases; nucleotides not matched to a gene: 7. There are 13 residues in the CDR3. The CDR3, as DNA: TGTGCCAGCAGCGACAGGGGTGTTGGGGAGCAGTACTTC. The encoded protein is CASSDRGVGEQYF.

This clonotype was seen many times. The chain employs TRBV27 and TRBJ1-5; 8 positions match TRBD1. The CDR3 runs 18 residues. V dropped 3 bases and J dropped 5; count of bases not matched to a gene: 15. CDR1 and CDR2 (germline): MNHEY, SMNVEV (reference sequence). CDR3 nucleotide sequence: TGTGCCAGCAGTTTCAAGGGGCAGGGGGCCTATAAGGATCAGCCCCAGCATTTT. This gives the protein CASSFKGQGAYKDQPQHF.

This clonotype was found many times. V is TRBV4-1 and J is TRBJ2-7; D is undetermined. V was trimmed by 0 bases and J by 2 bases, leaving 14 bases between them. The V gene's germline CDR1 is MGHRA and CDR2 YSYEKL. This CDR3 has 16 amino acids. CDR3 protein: CASSQDRDGGTYEQYF. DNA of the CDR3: TGCGCCAGCAGCCAAGATCGCGACGGCGGTACCTACGAGCAGTACTTC.